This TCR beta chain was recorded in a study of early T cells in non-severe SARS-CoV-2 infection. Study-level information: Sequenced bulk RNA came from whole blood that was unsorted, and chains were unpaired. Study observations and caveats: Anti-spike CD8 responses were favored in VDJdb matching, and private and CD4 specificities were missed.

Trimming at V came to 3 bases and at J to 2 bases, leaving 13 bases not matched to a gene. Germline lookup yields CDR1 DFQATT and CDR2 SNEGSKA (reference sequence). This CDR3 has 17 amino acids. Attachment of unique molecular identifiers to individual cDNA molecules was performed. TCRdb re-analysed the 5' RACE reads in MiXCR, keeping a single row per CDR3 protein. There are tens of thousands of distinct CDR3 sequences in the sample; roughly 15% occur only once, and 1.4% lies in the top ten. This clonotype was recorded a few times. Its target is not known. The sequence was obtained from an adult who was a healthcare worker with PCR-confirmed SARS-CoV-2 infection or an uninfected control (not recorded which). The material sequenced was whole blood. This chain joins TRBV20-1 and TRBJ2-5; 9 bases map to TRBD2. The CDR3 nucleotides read TGCAGTGCTAGTCCCATGAGGTCTAGCGGGACACAAGAGACCCAGTACTTC. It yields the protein CSASPMRSSGTQETQYF.